The following is a T cell receptor (beta chain) sequence with its context. What it binds is not known. Some clones are missing from TCRdb's copy, which holds only in-frame ones; the method was immunoSEQ multiplex PCR. Counted here are tens of thousands of clones, more than 70% occurring once; the ten biggest clones make up 0.62%. The data were taken from a study of graft-versus-host responses after intestinal transplantation. Study summary: Recipients across the board were started on anti-thymocyte globulin induction, then kept on tacrolimus and steroids for about 3 years. General study results and limits: Association was observed between peak circulating GvH clone levels and early post-transplant HvG declines. Researchers found GvH clones in recipient marrow, and some showed up first in ileum or blood. High graft-versus-host to host-versus-graft clonal ratios were found in allografts of patients who had graft-donor T cell macrochimerism.

The V and J ends lost 6 bases and 6 bases, in that order; junction bases with no gene match: 11. The CDR3 loop spans 15 amino acids. Germline V gene lookup returns CDR1 LNHDA and CDR2 SQIVND (reference sequence). The sequencing here drew on unstimulated CD4+ T cells sorted from spleen or lymph node cells, taken before transplant. This receptor was obtained from a human donor who was the organ donor for an intestinal transplant. The V gene is TRBV19, the J gene TRBJ1-2; the match to TRBD1 covers 9 bases. CDR3 nucleotides: TGTGCCAGTAGCCACCGGGACAGGGAAGCGGATGGCTACACCTTC. Protein: CASSHRDREADGYTF.